Listed here is a single T cell receptor beta chain. CDR3 length equals 15 residues. With 1 base clipped from V and 6 bases from J, the junction kept 5 bases outside the gene matches. Germline values: CDR1 PRHDT, CDR2 FYEKMQ (reference sequence). Combining a sample-barcoded 5' primer with a J-beta primer mix, a second PCR ran for roughly 6 to 12 cycles. TCRdb reprocessed the 5' RACE reads via MiXCR and lists one record per CDR3 protein. The sample carries some 1,800,000 distinct CDR3 sequences, 30% to 40% recorded once. The data derive from a study of blood T cells in healthy people across ages. The clonotype originates from a human donor in good health. Sequenced input: blood. The chain combines TRBV13 with TRBJ1-2; the match to TRBD1 covers 10 bases. The CDR3 sequence is CASSLAGTGVHGYTF. CDR3 sequence (DNA): TGTGCCAGCAGCTTAGCGGGGACAGGGGTTCATGGCTACACCTTC.